These 25 T cell receptor beta chains came from one sample sequenced in a study of T cell changes during pregnancy in multiple sclerosis. Assay: immunoSEQ multiplex PCR; the TCRdb copy retains only in-frame clones and omits some. This sample carries approximately 85,000 clones, more than 85% of them seen once, and the ten largest clones take approximately 2.4%. Sequenced material: peripheral blood, taken in the first trimester of pregnancy. Every receptor here comes from a female donor with multiple sclerosis, enrolled in a pregnancy study.

The chain couples TRBV29-1 to TRBJ1-2; 7 bases agree with TRBD1. Germline V lookup: CDR1 SQVTM, CDR2 ANQGSEA. The junction had 0 bases not matched to a gene; V was cut back by 2 bases and J by 0 bases. The CDR3 totals 13 residues. This CDR3 is CSVEQGANYGYTF. The DNA for the CDR3 is TGCAGCGTTGAACAGGGGGCTAACTATGGCTACACCTTC.

The chain recombines TRBV30 with TRBJ2-3; 8 bases agree with TRBD1. The CDR3 is 15 amino acids. Trimming took 2 bases from V and 4 from J; bases not matched to a gene: 8. Per germline, CDR1 GTSNPN and CDR2 SVGIG (reference sequence). As DNA, the CDR3 is TGTGCCTGGAGTTTAGGACAGGGTCTCGCAGATACGCAGTATTTT. Translating gives CAWSLGQGLADTQYF.

The J gene is TRBJ2-3, the V gene TRBV30; D is possibly TRBD1 (6 bases). This CDR3 contains 13 residues. V was trimmed by 8 bases and J by 2 bases, leaving 14 bases between them. Germline V lookup: CDR1 GTSNPN, CDR2 SVGIG (reference sequence). In nucleotides, the CDR3 is TGTGCCCGGAACAGGGTAAACACAGATACGCAGTATTTT. It is translated as CARNRVNTDTQYF. Full variable domain (missing parts from reference TRBV30 and TRBJ2-3): SQTIHQWPATLVQPVGSPLSLECTVEGTSNPNLYWYRQAAGRGLQLLFYSVGIGQISSEVPQNLSASRPQDRQFILSSKKLLLSDSGFYLCARNRVNTDTQYFGPGTRLTVL.

The genes are TRBV11-1 and TRBJ2-5, with D possibly TRBD1 on 6 matching bases. Trimming pared 1 base from V and 5 bases from J, leaving 14 bases between. CDR1 and CDR2 from the germline V gene are SGHAT and FQDESV (reference sequence). This CDR3 has 15 residues. The CDR3 DNA reads as TGTGCCAGCAGCTTAGTAAAACAGGGTCTTGAGACCCAGTACTTC. Translating it yields CASSLVKQGLETQYF.

There are a few counts of this clone. V gene TRBV18 combines with J gene TRBJ1-2; D remains unclear. CDR3 size: 13 residues. Germline V gene lookup returns CDR1 KGHSH and CDR2 LQKENI. V was shortened by 3 bases and J by 7 bases, with 12 bases between the two germline ends. This CDR3 is CASSPVEDFGYTF. CDR3 nucleotides: TGTGCCAGCTCACCGGTGGAGGATTTTGGCTACACCTTC.

The V gene is TRBV11-1, the J gene TRBJ1-2; TRBD1 matches at 9 bases. This CDR3 spans 17 amino acids. Trimming removed 5 bases from V and 4 bases from J; junction bases left unmatched: 14. Looked up from germline, CDR1 is SGHAT and CDR2 is FQDESV (reference sequence). The DNA for the CDR3 is TGTGCCAGCAGCCCCGGGACAGGGACGACATACCGCTATGGCTACACCTTC. Translation: CASSPGTGTTYRYGYTF.

The chain is built from TRBV9 and TRBJ2-7; 14 bases are a match to TRBD2. CDR1 is SGDLS, CDR2 YYNGEE, per germline. CDR3 length equals 19 residues. The V and J ends lost 0 bases and 0 bases, in that order; junction bases with no gene match: 8. CDR3 sequence: CASSVGGRLAGGSSYEQYF. Written as DNA, the CDR3 is TGTGCCAGCAGCGTAGGAGGTCGACTAGCGGGGGGGAGCTCCTACGAGCAGTACTTC.

The V and J genes are TRBV30 and TRBJ1-5, with D maybe TRBD1 (5 bases). This CDR3 is 15 amino acids long. Between the trimmed V and J ends, which lost 2 bases and 2 bases, there was a span of 13 bases. Looked up from germline, CDR1 is GTSNPN and CDR2 is SVGIG (reference sequence). Written as DNA, the CDR3 is TGTGCCTGGAGTTGGAGGGGATCGGGCAATCAGCCCCAGCATTTT. Translated, it gives CAWSWRGSGNQPQHF.

V usage is TRBV9 and J usage is TRBJ2-7, with a possible D match to TRBD1 (6 bases). Germline CDR1 is SGDLS and CDR2 is YYNGEE. V shed 3 bases and J shed 12 bases, with 22 bases lying between them. This CDR3 region has 14 residues. DNA of the CDR3: TGTGCCAGCAGCGCCGGGACACCTCTGGGTAGAGTGTACTTC. It specifies CASSAGTPLGRVYF.

The rearrangement uses TRBV30 and TRBJ2-5, with 7 nucleotides matching TRBD1. Germline V lookup: CDR1 GTSNPN, CDR2 SVGIG (reference sequence). The CDR3 runs 14 residues. V shed 0 bases and J 4 bases; nucleotides not matched to a gene: 5. CDR3 amino acids: CAWSVQGRRETQYF. In nucleotides, the CDR3 is TGTGCCTGGAGTGTACAGGGGCGGCGAGAGACCCAGTACTTC.

The chain has TRBV15 and TRBJ1-5; D gene uncertain. Per the germline V gene, CDR1 is LNHNV and CDR2 is YYDKDF (reference sequence). The ends were cut back, 1 base at V and 0 bases at J, with 7 bases in the middle. The CDR3 covers 15 residues. This CDR3 reads CATSRVPNSNQPQHF. The CDR3, as DNA: TGTGCCACCAGCAGAGTCCCAAATAGCAATCAGCCCCAGCATTTT.

V usage is TRBV9 and J usage is TRBJ2-1, with D tentatively TRBD2 (7 bases). This CDR3 is 17 amino acids long. Germline V gene data show CDR1 as SGDLS and CDR2 as YYNGEE. Trimming stripped 3 bases from V and 5 bases from J, with 21 bases between. This CDR3 is CASSASRGTIKDNEQFF. The CDR3 DNA reads as TGTGCCAGCAGCGCCTCGAGGGGGACTATTAAGGACAATGAGCAGTTCTTC.

The genes are TRBV18 and TRBJ2-7, with 11 bases fitting TRBD2. This CDR3 spans 15 amino acids. V trimming: 6 bases; J trimming: 2 bases; junction bases outside the gene matches: 6. CDR1 is KGHSH and CDR2 is LQKENI in the germline V gene. CDR3 amino acids: CASSQTSGSPYEQYF. The DNA of the CDR3 is TGTGCCAGCTCCCAAACTAGCGGGAGTCCCTACGAGCAGTACTTC.

This chain joins TRBV5-1 and TRBJ2-2; D is possibly TRBD1 (6 bases). Germline V gives CDR1 SGHRS, CDR2 YFSETQ. The CDR3 extends over 15 amino acids. Trimming removed 7 bases at V and 1 base at J, with 14 bases between. The CDR3 here is CASASQGLNTGELFF. The CDR3 DNA reads TGCGCCAGCGCCTCACAGGGATTGAACACCGGGGAGCTGTTTTTT.

Only one count was recorded for this clone. The rearrangement links TRBV11-3 to TRBJ1-3; 8 nucleotides match TRBD1. The CDR3 is made up of 16 amino acids. Germline CDR1 is SGHNT and CDR2 is YENEEA. V gave up 5 bases and J gave up 0 bases; unmatched junction bases: 6. The CDR3 coding sequence is TGTGCCAGCAGCAAGATGACAGGGGTCTCTGGAAACACCATATATTTT. The encoded protein is CASSKMTGVSGNTIYF. Full variable domain (rest looked up from reference TRBV11-3 and TRBJ1-3): EAGVVQSPRYKIIEKKQPVAFWCNPISGHNTLYWYLQNLGQGPELLIRYENEEAVDDSQLPKDRFSAERLKGVDSTLKIQPAELGDSAVYLCASSKMTGVSGNTIYFGEGSWLTVV.

In this sample, this clone turned up a few times. The chain has TRBV30 and TRBJ1-1, with a possible D match to TRBD1 (5 bases). Trimming pared 4 bases from V and 2 bases from J, leaving 14 bases between. Germline lookup yields CDR1 GTSNPN and CDR2 SVGIG (reference sequence). The CDR3 consists of 14 residues. The DNA of the CDR3 is TGTGCCTGGACCCCGGGACTCCCCAACACTGAAGCTTTCTTT. This sequence encodes CAWTPGLPNTEAFF.

The CDR3 bases are TGTGCCAGTAGTATGGGAGTATTCGCAAGCTACACCTTC. The encoded protein is CASSMGVFASYTF. This chain joins TRBV19 and TRBJ1-2; D is unresolved. V lost 3 bases, J lost 9 bases, and 14 bases lay in between. There are 13 residues in the CDR3. In germline, CDR1 is LNHDA, CDR2 SQIVND (reference sequence). The variable domain in full, completed from reference TRBV19 and TRBJ1-2, reads DGGITQSPKYLFRKEGQNVTLSCEQNLNHDAMYWYRQDPGQGLRLIYYSQIVNDFQKGDIAEGYSVSREKKESFPLTVTSAQKNPTAFYLCASSMGVFASYTFGSGTRLTVV.

CDR3 loop: CASSLLPNTEAFF. CDR3 in DNA: TGTGCCAGCAGCTTACTACCGAACACTGAAGCTTTCTTT. This chain links TRBV11-1 with TRBJ1-1; D not resolved. With 2 bases removed from V and 1 base from J, the gap between germline ends came to 5 bases. Germline-derived CDR1 and CDR2 are SGHAT and FQDESV (reference sequence). There are 13 residues in the CDR3.

The genes are TRBV6-1 and TRBJ2-7; the match to TRBD1 covers 7 bases. The CDR3 consists of 15 residues. With 6 bases clipped from V and 0 bases from J, the junction kept 8 bases outside the gene matches. The germline V gene encodes CDR1 MNHNS and CDR2 SASEGT. The CDR3 protein is CASRTPGTASYEQYF. The DNA of the CDR3 is TGTGCCAGCAGGACTCCCGGGACAGCCTCCTACGAGCAGTACTTC.

J is TRBJ2-7 and V is TRBV25-1; 9 bases line up with TRBD1. CDR1 and CDR2 from the germline V gene are MGHDK and SYGVNS. This CDR3 has 16 residues. Trimming at V came to 1 base and at J to 2 bases, leaving 6 bases not matched to a gene. The CDR3 sequence is CASSESARQGAYEQYF. In nucleotides, the CDR3 is TGTGCCAGCAGTGAATCAGCTCGACAGGGGGCCTACGAGCAGTACTTC.

V is TRBV7-9 and J is TRBJ1-2; D remains unclear. The length of the CDR3 is 14 residues. CDR1 SEHNR and CDR2 FQNEAQ come from the germline V gene (reference sequence). Trimming cost V 5 bases and J 0 bases, with 10 bases left between them. CDR3 in amino acids: CASSRGTANYGYTF. The CDR3 coding sequence is TGTGCCAGCAGCCGAGGAACGGCTAACTATGGCTACACCTTC.

The J gene is TRBJ2-7, the V gene TRBV5-6, with a tentative D call TRBD2 (6 bases). The V end was cut by 1 base, the J end by 0 bases, with 11 bases between. Germline loops: CDR1 SGHDT, CDR2 YYEEEE. This CDR3 is 15 amino acids long. CDR3 protein: CASSLRDWYSYEQYF. CDR3 nucleotide sequence: TGTGCCAGCAGCTTGCGGGACTGGTACTCCTACGAGCAGTACTTC.

The chain carries TRBV19 and TRBJ1-1; 7 bases line up with TRBD1. With V trimmed by 7 bases and J by 0 bases, 11 bases remained unmatched. Germline CDR1 is LNHDA and CDR2 is SQIVND (reference sequence). The CDR3 is 16 amino acids. CDR3 coding DNA: TGTGCCAGTAAAGCCCGGGACAGCGAAATGAACACTGAAGCTTTCTTT. It is translated as CASKARDSEMNTEAFF. Complete variable domain (other parts from reference TRBV19 and TRBJ1-1): DGGITQSPKYLFRKEGQNVTLSCEQNLNHDAMYWYRQDPGQGLRLIYYSQIVNDFQKGDIAEGYSVSREKKESFPLTVTSAQKNPTAFYLCASKARDSEMNTEAFFGQGTRLTVV.

The gene calls are TRBV7-2 and TRBJ1-4; 9 nucleotides match TRBD1. V was clipped by 5 bases and J by 12 bases; unmatched bases: 7. CDR1 SGHTA and CDR2 FQGNSA come from the germline V gene. This CDR3 contains 13 residues. In DNA, the CDR3 is TGTGCCAGCAGCAAAAACCGGGACAGGGAACTGTTTTTT. Translating gives CASSKNRDRELFF.

The rearrangement uses TRBV11-2 and TRBJ2-1; 12 bases are shared with TRBD2. Per germline, CDR1 SGHAT and CDR2 FQNNGV. The CDR3 extends over 16 amino acids. The V gene end was trimmed by 4 bases and the J gene end by 7 bases; junction bases not matched to a gene: 8. The CDR3 loop is CASSSLTSGGGNEQFF. Written as DNA, the CDR3 is TGTGCCAGCAGCTCCTTGACTAGCGGGGGCGGTAATGAGCAGTTCTTC. Drawing the rest from reference TRBV11-2 and TRBJ2-1, the complete variable domain is EAGVAQSPRYKIIEKRQSVAFWCNPISGHATLYWYQQILGQGPKLLIQFQNNGVVDDSQLPKDRFSAERLKGVDSTLKIQPAKLEDSAVYLCASSSLTSGGGNEQFFGPGTRLTVL.